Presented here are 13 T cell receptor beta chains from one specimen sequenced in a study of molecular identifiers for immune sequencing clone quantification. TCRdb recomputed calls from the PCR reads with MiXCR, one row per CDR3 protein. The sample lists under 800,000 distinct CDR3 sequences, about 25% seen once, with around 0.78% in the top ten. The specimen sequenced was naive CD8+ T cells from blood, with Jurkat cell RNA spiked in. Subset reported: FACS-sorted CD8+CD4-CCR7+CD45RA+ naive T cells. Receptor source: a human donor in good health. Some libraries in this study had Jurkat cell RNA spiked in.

In DNA form, the CDR3 reads TGTGCCAGCAGCGACCAGCGGGCCCGCTCCTACAATGAGCAGTTCTTC. Translated: CASSDQRARSYNEQFF. The chain recombines TRBV7-9 with TRBJ2-1, with TRBD2 as a possible D gene (6 bases). Germline CDR1 and CDR2: SEHNR and FQNEAQ (reference sequence). With 5 bases removed from V and 0 bases from J, the gap between germline ends came to 14 bases. CDR3 size: 16 residues.

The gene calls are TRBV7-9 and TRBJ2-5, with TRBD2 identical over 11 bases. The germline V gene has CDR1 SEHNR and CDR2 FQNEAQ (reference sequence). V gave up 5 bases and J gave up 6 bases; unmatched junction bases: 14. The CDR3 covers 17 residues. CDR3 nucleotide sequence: TGTGCCAGCAGCCCCCCGGGACTAGCGGAAGGGGGGAAGACCCAGTACTTC. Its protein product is CASSPPGLAEGGKTQYF.

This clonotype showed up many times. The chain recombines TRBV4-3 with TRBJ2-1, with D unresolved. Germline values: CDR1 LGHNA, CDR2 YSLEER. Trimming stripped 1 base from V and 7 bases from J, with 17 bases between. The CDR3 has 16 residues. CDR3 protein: CASSQGESKGRNEQFF. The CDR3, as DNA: TGCGCCAGCAGCCAAGGCGAAAGCAAAGGGCGGAATGAGCAGTTCTTC.

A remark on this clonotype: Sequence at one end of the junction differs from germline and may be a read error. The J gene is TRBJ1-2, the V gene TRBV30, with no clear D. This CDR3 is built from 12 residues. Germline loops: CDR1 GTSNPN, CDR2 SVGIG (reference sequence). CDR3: CAWKFLTYGYAF. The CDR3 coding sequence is TGTGCCTGGAAATTTCTTACCTATGGCTACGCCTTC.

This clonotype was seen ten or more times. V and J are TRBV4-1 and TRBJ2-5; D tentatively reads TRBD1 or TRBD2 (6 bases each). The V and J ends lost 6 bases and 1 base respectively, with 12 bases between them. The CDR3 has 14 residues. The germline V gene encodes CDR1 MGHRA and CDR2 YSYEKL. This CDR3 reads CASSRGGPQETQYF. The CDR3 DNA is TGCGCCAGCAGTCGAGGGGGGCCCCAAGAGACCCAGTACTTC.

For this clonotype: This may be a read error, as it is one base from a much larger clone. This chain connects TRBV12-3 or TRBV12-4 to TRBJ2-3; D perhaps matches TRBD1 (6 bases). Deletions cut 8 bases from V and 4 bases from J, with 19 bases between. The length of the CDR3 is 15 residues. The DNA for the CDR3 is TGTGCCAGCGGACCCGGGGCAGGGGTTCCAGATACGCAGTATTTT. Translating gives CASGPGAGVPDTQYF.

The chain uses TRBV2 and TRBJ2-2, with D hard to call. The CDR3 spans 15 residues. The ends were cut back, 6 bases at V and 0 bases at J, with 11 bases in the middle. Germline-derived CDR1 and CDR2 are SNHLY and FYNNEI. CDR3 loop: CASRPRQPNTGELFF. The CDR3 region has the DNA TGTGCCAGCAGACCCCGACAACCGAACACCGGGGAGCTGTTTTTT.

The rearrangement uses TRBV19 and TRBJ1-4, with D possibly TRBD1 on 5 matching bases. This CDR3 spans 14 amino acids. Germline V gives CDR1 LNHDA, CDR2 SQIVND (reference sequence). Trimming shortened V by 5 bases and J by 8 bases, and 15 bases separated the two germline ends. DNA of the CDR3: TGTGCCAGTAGTCGGGACGGCACCCACGAAAAACTGTTTTTT. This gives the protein CASSRDGTHEKLFF.

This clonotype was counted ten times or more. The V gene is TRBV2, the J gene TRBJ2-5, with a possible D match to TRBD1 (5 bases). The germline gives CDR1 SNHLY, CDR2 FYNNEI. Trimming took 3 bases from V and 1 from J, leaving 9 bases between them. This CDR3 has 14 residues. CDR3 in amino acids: CASSDIDSQETQYF. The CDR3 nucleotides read TGTGCCAGCAGTGATATTGACAGCCAAGAGACCCAGTACTTC.

The CDR3 loop reads CASSSFDHSNSPLHF. The DNA for the CDR3 is TGTGCCAGCAGCTCCTTCGATCATAGTAATTCACCCCTCCACTTT. The chain links TRBV7-9 to TRBJ1-6, with no clear D. V shed 4 bases and J shed 6 bases, with 13 bases lying between them. The germline V gene encodes CDR1 SEHNR and CDR2 FQNEAQ (reference sequence). The CDR3 extends over 15 amino acids.

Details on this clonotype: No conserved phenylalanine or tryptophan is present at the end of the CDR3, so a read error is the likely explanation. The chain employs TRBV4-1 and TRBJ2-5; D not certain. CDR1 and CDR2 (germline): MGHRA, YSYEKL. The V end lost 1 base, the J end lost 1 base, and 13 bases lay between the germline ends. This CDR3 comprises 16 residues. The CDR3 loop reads CASSQVFGEVQETQYI. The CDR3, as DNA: TGCGCCAGCAGCCAAGTTTTTGGAGAGGTCCAAGAGACCCAGTACATC.

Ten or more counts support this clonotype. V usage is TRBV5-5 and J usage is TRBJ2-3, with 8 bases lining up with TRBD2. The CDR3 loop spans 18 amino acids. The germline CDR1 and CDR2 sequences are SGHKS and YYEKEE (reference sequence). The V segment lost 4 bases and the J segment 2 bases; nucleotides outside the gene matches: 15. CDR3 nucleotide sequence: TGTGCCAGCAGCCCGCTACGGGCTAGCGGGCTCTACACAGATACGCAGTATTTT. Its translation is CASSPLRASGLYTDTQYF.

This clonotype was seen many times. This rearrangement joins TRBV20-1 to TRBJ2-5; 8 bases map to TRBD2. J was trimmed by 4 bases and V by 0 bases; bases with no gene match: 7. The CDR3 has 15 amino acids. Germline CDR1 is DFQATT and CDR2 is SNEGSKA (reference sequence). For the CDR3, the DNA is TGCAGTGCTAGAGATAACGGGGGGGTACTAGAGACCCAGTACTTC. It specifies CSARDNGGVLETQYF.